This T cell receptor beta chain was obtained from a study of blood T cell repertoires in COVID-19. Looking at the study overall: Samples came from the United States, Italy and Spain, spanning acute and convalescent COVID-19.

This clone was picked up a small number of times. Clones were sequenced by immunoSEQ multiplex PCR, and TCRdb holds only the in-frame ones, with some missing. Among over 130,000 clones, about four fifths were seen once, and the ten largest hold less than 4%. This receptor was obtained from a woman in her fifties or sixties with acute or convalescent COVID-19. The sequencing input was peripheral blood.

Written as DNA, the CDR3 is TGTGCCAGCAGCCAAGGGTTGAAGGCTAGTGAGCCCCAGCATTTT. It encodes CASSQGLKASEPQHF. The chain joins TRBV3-1 (or the pseudogene TRBV3-2) to TRBJ1-5, with D hard to call. Germline V gene lookup returns CDR1 LGHDT and CDR2 YNNKEL (reference sequence). Trimming cost V 1 base and J 8 bases, with 15 bases left between them. This CDR3 is built from 15 residues.